This T cell receptor (beta chain) was captured by sequencing in a study of blood T cell repertoires in COVID-19. The overall study: Samples came from the United States, Italy and Spain, spanning acute and convalescent COVID-19. From T cells, B-cell-depleted T cells, or PBMCs came the material, which was cDNA or gDNA.

Germline CDR1 LNHDA, CDR2 SQIVND (reference sequence). With 5 bases removed from V and 7 bases from J, the gap between germline ends came to 17 bases. CDR3 length equals 15 residues. Sequenced by immunoSEQ multiplex PCR; TCRdb stores in-frame clones only, minus some. The sample comprises roughly 250,000 clones, around 90% of which are singletons, and 6% to 9% rests with the top ten. This clone was counted only a few times. The V and J genes are TRBV19 and TRBJ1-4, with D uncertain. The clonotype was recovered from a man aged 55 to 70 who had recovered from COVID-19. Sequenced: peripheral blood. The CDR3 sequence is CASSLGPGNTEKLFF. The CDR3 DNA is TGTGCCAGTAGTCTCGGCCCAGGAAATACTGAAAAACTGTTTTTT.